Following are 8 T cell receptor beta chains from one sample sequenced in a study of blood T cell repertoires in COVID-19. TCRdb keeps only in-frame clones here, not all; method: immunoSEQ multiplex PCR. The sample carries some 290,000 clones, 85% to 90% recorded once. The sequenced sample consisted of PBMCs or T cells enriched from blood (not recorded which). The source is a woman aged 25-40 years who had recovered from COVID-19.

The chain carries TRBV7-2 and TRBJ1-2; D is ambiguous. Germline CDR1 reads SGHTA; CDR2 reads FQGNSA. CDR3 size: 14 residues. V lost 4 bases and J lost 4, with 13 bases in between. CDR3 sequence (DNA): TGTGCCAGCAGCTCCCAACACGGACTCTATGGCTACACCTTC. Protein: CASSSQHGLYGYTF.

The V call is TRBV6-5, the J call TRBJ2-3; 7 bases are a match to TRBD1. This CDR3 has 14 residues. Germline lookup yields CDR1 MNHEY and CDR2 SVGAGI. V shed 5 bases, J shed 6 bases, and the junction held 8 bases outside the gene matches. The DNA of the CDR3 is TGTGCCAGCAGTCCATACAGGGGCCGGGATACGCAGTATTTT. It translates to CASSPYRGRDTQYF.

The V call is TRBV5-1, the J call TRBJ2-4, with a weak D call TRBD1 (6 bases). V lost 3 bases to trimming and J lost 8 bases, with 12 bases between them. Per germline, CDR1 SGHRS and CDR2 YFSETQ. The length of the CDR3 is 13 residues. CDR3 residues: CASSSRGTDIQYF. CDR3 in DNA: TGCGCCAGCAGCTCCAGGGGTACGGACATTCAGTACTTC.

This sequence joins TRBV19 and TRBJ1-1; D perhaps matches TRBD1 (5 bases). Germline assignment: CDR1 LNHDA and CDR2 SQIVND (reference sequence). V gave up 6 bases and J gave up 0 bases, with 14 bases separating them. The CDR3 covers 15 residues. The CDR3 sequence: CASRPRQSMNTEAFF. The DNA of the CDR3 is TGTGCCAGTAGGCCTAGACAGAGCATGAACACTGAAGCTTTCTTT.

This sequence joins TRBV28 and TRBJ2-3, with D hard to call. The CDR3 has 14 residues. With 3 bases removed from V and 0 bases from J, the gap between germline ends came to 7 bases. Looked up from germline, CDR1 is MDHEN and CDR2 is SYDVKM. CDR3 nucleotide sequence: TGTGCCAGCAGTTTGACTTCGAGCACAGATACGCAGTATTTT. It specifies CASSLTSSTDTQYF. The full variable domain, its missing parts supplied by reference TRBV28 and TRBJ2-3, is DVKVTQSSRYLVKRTGEKVFLECVQDMDHENMFWYRQDPGLGLRLIYFSYDVKMKEKGDIPEGYSVSREKKERFSLILESASTNQTSMYLCASSLTSSTDTQYFGPGTRLTVL.

The gene calls are TRBV7-2 and TRBJ2-7; TRBD2 matches at 7 bases. Germline CDR1 is SGHTA and CDR2 is FQGNSA. The CDR3 covers 19 residues. After removal of 1 base from V and 2 bases from J, the junction contained 17 bases not matched to a gene. In nucleotides, the CDR3 is TGTGCCAGCAGCTTAGTCCCCCCTGGTGTGGCGGGAGTTCCCTACGAGCAGTACTTC. This encodes CASSLVPPGVAGVPYEQYF. The full variable domain, completed using reference TRBV7-2 and TRBJ2-7, is GAGVSQSPSNKVTEKGKDVELRCDPISGHTALYWYRQSLGQGLEFLIYFQGNSAPDKSGLPSDRFSAERTGGSVSTLTIQRTQQEDSAVYLCASSLVPPGVAGVPYEQYFGPGTRLTVT.

The CDR3 DNA reads TGCGCCAGCAGCTTTCAGGGTCCCCACACTGAAGCTTTCTTT. Translation: CASSFQGPHTEAFF. The chain couples TRBV5-1 to TRBJ1-1; TRBD1 is a possible D gene (5 bases). The CDR3 length is 14 residues. V was trimmed by 2 bases and J by 3 bases, leaving 11 bases between them. Germline-derived CDR1 and CDR2 are SGHRS and YFSETQ.

This chain links TRBV28 with TRBJ1-3, with a tentative D call TRBD1 (6 bases). CDR3 size: 14 residues. The germline V gene has CDR1 MDHEN and CDR2 SYDVKM. Trimming stripped 6 bases from V and 2 bases from J, with 11 bases between. The chain's CDR3 is CASSRGFAGNTIYF. CDR3 DNA: TGTGCCAGCAGCAGGGGTTTCGCTGGAAACACCATATATTTT.